The rows below give T cell receptor beta chains drawn from one sample of a study of naive and memory T cell subsets. TCRdb reprocessed the 5' RACE reads with MiXCR, giving one entry per CDR3 protein. This sample yields roughly 62,000 distinct CDR3 sequences, of which around 7.3% are seen a single time; around 9.7% belongs to the top ten. Receptors originate from a male donor in good health. Each CDR3 is given with its conserved first and last residue. Fields, in order: D gene, V gene, clone size, J gene, CDR3 protein, CDR3 DNA. A D gene is named only where the DNA matches it firmly. Not all rows give a size; the values are once, few, many and, for expanded clones, a class.

D gene: .; V gene: TRBV19; clone size: few; J gene: TRBJ1-1; CDR3 protein: CASVRGQSNTEAFF; CDR3 DNA: TGTGCCAGCGTTAGGGGACAATCGAACACTGAAGCTTTCTTT
D gene: .; V gene: TRBV15; clone size: few; J gene: TRBJ2-1; CDR3 protein: CATSSDRFSYNEQFF; CDR3 DNA: TGTGCCACCAGCAGTGACAGGTTCTCCTACAATGAGCAGTTCTTC
D gene: TRBD1; V gene: TRBV12-3/TRBV12-4; clone size: .; J gene: TRBJ1-2; CDR3 protein: CASSLGGQGEWNYGYTF; CDR3 DNA: TGTGCCAGCAGTTTAGGGGGACAGGGGGAATGGAACTATGGCTACACCTTC
D gene: .; V gene: TRBV20-1; clone size: few; J gene: TRBJ2-7; CDR3 protein: CSARDLAQAYEQYF; CDR3 DNA: TGCAGTGCTAGAGATTTGGCACAAGCCTACGAGCAGTACTTC
D gene: .; V gene: TRBV29-1; clone size: few; J gene: TRBJ1-3; CDR3 protein: CSVPDRDPSGNTIYF; CDR3 DNA: TGCAGCGTCCCAGACCGGGACCCCTCTGGAAACACCATATATTTT
D gene: .; V gene: TRBV27; clone size: few; J gene: TRBJ2-7; CDR3 protein: CASFGTNSYEQYF; CDR3 DNA: TGTGCCAGCTTCGGGACAAACTCCTACGAGCAGTACTTC
D gene: TRBD2; V gene: TRBV29-1; clone size: .; J gene: TRBJ2-7; CDR3 protein: CSVGGGPYEQYF; CDR3 DNA: TGCAGCGTTGGGGGGGGACCCTACGAGCAGTACTTC
D gene: .; V gene: TRBV19; clone size: few; J gene: TRBJ2-7; CDR3 protein: CASSTGVGLYEQYF; CDR3 DNA: TGTGCCAGTAGCACCGGGGTTGGCCTCTACGAGCAGTACTTC
D gene: .; V gene: TRBV10-3; clone size: .; J gene: TRBJ2-7; CDR3 protein: CAIGTTGSEQYF; CDR3 DNA: TGTGCCATCGGTACAACGGGGTCCGAGCAGTACTTC
D gene: TRBD1; V gene: TRBV7-9; clone size: few; J gene: TRBJ2-1; CDR3 protein: CASSPSSTGVEQFF; CDR3 DNA: TGTGCCAGCAGCCCAAGCAGCACAGGGGTTGAGCAGTTCTTC
D gene: .; V gene: TRBV28; clone size: many; J gene: TRBJ2-1; CDR3 protein: CASSPTVLNEQFF; CDR3 DNA: TGTGCCAGCAGCCCTACAGTTCTGAATGAGCAGTTCTTC
D gene: .; V gene: TRBV29-1; clone size: many; J gene: TRBJ2-3; CDR3 protein: CSVETGWRGRDTQYF; CDR3 DNA: TGCAGCGTTGAGACCGGGTGGCGGGGTCGGGATACGCAGTATTTT
D gene: .; V gene: TRBV20-1; clone size: many; J gene: TRBJ1-4; CDR3 protein: CSARDTQGGEKLFF; CDR3 DNA: TGCAGTGCTAGAGATACCCAGGGCGGTGAAAAACTGTTTTTT
D gene: TRBD1; V gene: TRBV19; clone size: .; J gene: TRBJ1-5; CDR3 protein: CASRPNRGDRGIVVYQPQHF; CDR3 DNA: TGTGCCAGTAGGCCCAATAGGGGAGACAGGGGGATCGTAGTATATCAGCCCCAGCATTTT
D gene: .; V gene: TRBV12-3/TRBV12-4; clone size: .; J gene: TRBJ2-5; CDR3 protein: CASSLINLEGTQYF; CDR3 DNA: TGTGCCAGCAGCTTGATTAACCTTGAAGGGACCCAGTACTTC
D gene: .; V gene: TRBV5-1; clone size: many; J gene: TRBJ2-3; CDR3 protein: CASSQLGPGSTDTQYF; CDR3 DNA: TGCGCCAGCAGCCAGCTGGGACCAGGATCCACAGATACGCAGTATTTT